This T cell receptor (beta chain) emerged from a study of T cell changes during pregnancy in multiple sclerosis. The method was immunoSEQ multiplex PCR; TCRdb's version includes in-frame clones alone and lacks a portion of them. The sample comprises around 88,000 clones, 92% of which are singletons, and roughly 2% rests with the top ten. Deletions cut 5 bases from V and 5 bases from J, with 12 bases between. Germline CDR1 and CDR2: SEHNR and FQNEAQ (reference sequence). This CDR3 is 14 amino acids long. V usage is TRBV7-9 and J usage is TRBJ1-4, with D unresolved. This sample comprised peripheral blood, obtained after pregnancy. The TCR sequence derives from a female donor in good health, enrolled as a control in a pregnancy study. The CDR3 sequence: CASSLSDTNEKLFF. CDR3 nucleotide sequence: TGTGCCAGCAGCCTAAGTGATACCAATGAAAAACTGTTTTTT.